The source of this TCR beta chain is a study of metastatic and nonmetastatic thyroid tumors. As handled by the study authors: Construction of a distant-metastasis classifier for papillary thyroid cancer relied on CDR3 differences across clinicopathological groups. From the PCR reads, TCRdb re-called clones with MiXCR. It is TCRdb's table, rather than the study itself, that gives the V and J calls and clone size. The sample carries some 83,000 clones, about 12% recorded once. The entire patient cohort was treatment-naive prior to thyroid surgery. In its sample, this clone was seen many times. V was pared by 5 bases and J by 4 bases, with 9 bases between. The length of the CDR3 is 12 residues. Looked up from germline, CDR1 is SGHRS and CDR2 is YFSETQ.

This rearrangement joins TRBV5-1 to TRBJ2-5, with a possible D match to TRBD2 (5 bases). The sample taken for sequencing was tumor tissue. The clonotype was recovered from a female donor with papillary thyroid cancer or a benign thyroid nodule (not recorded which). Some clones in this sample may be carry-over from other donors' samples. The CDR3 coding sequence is TGCGCCAGCAGATCGAGCGGAGAGACCCAGTACTTC. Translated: CASRSSGETQYF.